The 13 T cell receptor beta chains given below trace back to one sample, sequenced in a study of blood T cells in healthy people across ages. Sample-barcoded 5' priming and a J-beta primer mix drove a second PCR of about 7 to 11 cycles. TCRdb itself ran the 5' RACE reads through MiXCR, one entry per CDR3 protein. The table has about 1,000,000 distinct CDR3 sequences, 40% to 55% seen once. Sequencing was carried out using blood. The receptors were gathered from a woman in her sixties or seventies in good health.

The CDR3 region has the DNA TGCAGCGTTGGCAGCAGCACAGATACGCAGTATTTT. Protein product: CSVGSSTDTQYF. The rearrangement uses TRBV29-1 and TRBJ2-3, with no clear D. The CDR3 is made up of 12 amino acids. Germline V gives CDR1 SQVTM, CDR2 ANQGSEA. Trimming removed 4 bases at V and 0 bases at J, with 5 bases between.

The J gene is TRBJ2-3, the V gene TRBV20-1; TRBD2 matches at 7 bases. The junction had 6 bases not matched to a gene; V was cut back by 3 bases and J by 3 bases. The CDR3 contains 14 residues. Germline CDR1 is DFQATT and CDR2 is SNEGSKA (reference sequence). This chain's CDR3 is CSARGRGETDTQYF. The CDR3 DNA is TGCAGTGCTAGGGGACGGGGGGAGACAGATACGCAGTATTTT.

The rearrangement joins TRBV29-1 to TRBJ2-1; 9 bases are shared with TRBD1. Trimming at V came to 2 bases and at J to 6 bases, leaving 8 bases not matched to a gene. Germline CDR1 reads SQVTM; CDR2 reads ANQGSEA. The CDR3 is 15 residues long. In DNA, the CDR3 is TGCAGCGTTGAAAGGGACAGGGCACCCGTCAATGAGCAGTTCTTC. Residues: CSVERDRAPVNEQFF.

The rearrangement uses TRBV19 and TRBJ2-7, with 7 bases identical to TRBD1. The germline V gene has CDR1 LNHDA and CDR2 SQIVND (reference sequence). The CDR3 has 15 residues. V was clipped by 6 bases and J by 3 bases; unmatched bases: 11. This CDR3 is CASSETGQPLYEQYF. CDR3 DNA: TGTGCCAGTAGCGAAACGGGACAGCCACTCTACGAGCAGTACTTC.

V is TRBV29-1 and J is TRBJ2-7; D call uncertain. This CDR3 is built from 12 residues. Germline V CDR1 and CDR2: SQVTM, ANQGSEA. V lost 6 bases and J 5 bases, leaving 14 bases between the germline ends. The CDR3 bases are TGCAGCGTAAAGGCCCATCTCGACGAGCAGTACTTC. Translation gives CSVKAHLDEQYF.

The V call is TRBV5-1, the J call TRBJ2-5; 8 bases map to TRBD1. CDR1 is SGHRS and CDR2 is YFSETQ in the germline V gene. The CDR3 is made up of 15 amino acids. The J segment lost 11 bases and the V segment lost 4 bases, leaving 16 bases of the junction unmatched. CDR3 residues: CASSGTGLNYNEQYF. CDR3 in DNA: TGCGCCAGCAGCGGGACAGGACTCAACTACAATGAGCAGTACTTC.

This clonotype was seen a few times. V and J are TRBV7-8 and TRBJ2-5; D gene unclear. This CDR3 is 14 amino acids long. Trimming took 8 bases from V and 5 from J, leaving 18 bases between them. The germline CDR1 and CDR2 sequences are SGHVS and FQNEAQ. CDR3 sequence reads: CASLEWAKGETQYF. As DNA, the CDR3 is TGTGCCAGCTTGGAGTGGGCAAAGGGCGAGACCCAGTACTTC.

There are a few counts of this clonotype. The chain joins TRBV29-1 to TRBJ2-1; D not certain. The CDR3 length is 11 residues. V was clipped by 6 bases and J by 6 bases, with 9 bases between them. Germline loops: CDR1 SQVTM, CDR2 ANQGSEA. The CDR3, as DNA: TGCAGCGTGACCCTAGGCAATGAGCAGTTCTTC. Protein product: CSVTLGNEQFF.

J is TRBJ2-1 and V is TRBV20-1, with D possibly matching TRBD1 (6 bases). Germline-derived CDR1 and CDR2 are DFQATT and SNEGSKA (reference sequence). The V and J ends lost 3 bases and 4 bases respectively, with 19 bases between them. This CDR3 region has 16 residues. As DNA, the CDR3 is TGCAGTGCTAGGCCTAGGACAGACCCCTTATACAATGAGCAGTTCTTC. Residues: CSARPRTDPLYNEQFF.

In nucleotides, the CDR3 is TGTGCCAGCAGTTACGAGGGGGGGGCCAAAAACATTCAGTACTTC. Protein sequence: CASSYEGGAKNIQYF. This chain links TRBV6-5 with TRBJ2-4; the D gene is possibly TRBD2 (7 bases). V lost 2 bases to trimming and J lost 1 base, with 9 bases between them. CDR3 length: 15 residues. Per the germline V gene, CDR1 is MNHEY and CDR2 is SVGAGI.

The chain couples TRBV27 to TRBJ2-5; no definite D call. The CDR3 runs 14 residues. The V end was cut by 3 bases, the J end by 3 bases, with 11 bases between. From germline, CDR1 is MNHEY and CDR2 SMNVEV (reference sequence). CDR3 loop: CASSLSGQKETQYF. The CDR3 DNA reads TGTGCCAGCAGTTTGTCTGGGCAGAAAGAGACCCAGTACTTC.

This clonotype appeared a single time. One junction end disagrees with the germline gene, perhaps due to a read error. The chain employs TRBV27 and TRBJ2-4; 7 nucleotides align to TRBD2. Germline V gene lookup returns CDR1 MNHEY and CDR2 SMNVEV (reference sequence). The CDR3 is 16 residues long. Written as DNA, the CDR3 is TGTGCCAGCAGTTTCTCCCTAGCGGACCTTGGGTACGAGCAGTGCTTC. Its translation: CASSFSLADLGYEQCF.

The V gene is TRBV5-1, the J gene TRBJ2-7; perhaps D is TRBD1 or TRBD2 (6 bases each). V was shortened by 0 bases and J by 6 bases, with 19 bases between the two germline ends. Germline V gene sequence: CDR1 SGHRS, CDR2 YFSETQ. The CDR3 spans 16 residues. DNA for the CDR3: TGCGCCAGCAGCTTGGTTTTAATGGGGGGCTTTGGCGAGCAGTACTTC. Amino acids: CASSLVLMGGFGEQYF. Looking up the rest from reference TRBV5-1 and TRBJ2-7 gives the full variable domain: KAGVTQTPRYLIKTRGQQVTLSCSPISGHRSVSWYQQTPGQGLQFLFEYFSETQRNKGNFPGRFSGRQFSNSRSEMNVSTLELGDSALYLCASSLVLMGGFGEQYFGPGTRLTVT.